This T cell receptor (beta chain) is drawn from a study of T cell repertoires in cytomegalovirus infection. Study overall: CMV epitopes, recently identified HLA-C-restricted and well-studied HLA-B-restricted, were used. Through public TCR beta signatures, both CMV infection and matching HLA type were indicated.

V gave up 6 bases and J gave up 0 bases; unmatched junction bases: 9. The CDR3 is 17 amino acids. CDR1 and CDR2 from the germline V gene are SGHVS and FNYEAQ. TCRdb re-analysed the reads in MiXCR, keeping a single row per CDR3 protein. The sample gives roughly 800,000 distinct CDR3 sequences, under 35% of which show up once; less than 15% is in the top ten. As concerns this clonotype: Its antigen remains unknown.

The material was cultured CD8+ T cells from PBMCs, obtained from culture after CMV antigen stimulation. This clonotype was sampled from a human donor in good health (CMV status not recorded). Some clones in this sample may be carry-over from other donors' samples. The chain uses TRBV7-6 and TRBJ2-5, with 11 bases lining up with TRBD2. The CDR3 spells CASSIEASGGYQETQYF. The CDR3 DNA is TGTGCCAGCAGTATAGAGGCTAGCGGGGGGTACCAAGAGACCCAGTACTTC.